The next 5 T cell receptor beta chains were all read from a single sample in a study of blood T cell repertoires in COVID-19. Data came from immunoSEQ multiplex PCR; TCRdb stores just in-frame clones and leaves some out. The table has 300,000 to 500,000 clones, 88% seen once. Material: PBMCs or T cells enriched from blood (not recorded which). These TCRs come from a woman aged 40 to 50 with acute COVID-19.

This clone was observed a single time. CDR3 DNA: TGTGCCAGCAGACTCGGGACGCAGGGGGCCGGGGAGCTGTTTTTT. Translated: CASRLGTQGAGELFF. This sequence joins TRBV5-6 and TRBJ2-2; 7 nucleotides match TRBD1. Germline trimming cut 5 bases from V and 6 bases from J; bases unmatched to any gene: 10. Germline V gene sequence: CDR1 SGHDT, CDR2 YYEEEE. This CDR3 has 15 residues.

The rearrangement joins TRBV5-4 to TRBJ2-3; D might be TRBD1 (6 bases). The V gene lost 3 bases and the J gene lost 0 bases, with 11 bases spanning the gap. The CDR3 spans 15 residues. Germline V gene data show CDR1 as SGHNT and CDR2 as YYREEE (reference sequence). CDR3 coding DNA: TGTGCCAGCAGCTACAGGGCCGGTAGCACAGATACGCAGTATTTT. Amino acid sequence: CASSYRAGSTDTQYF. Supplemented by reference TRBV5-4 and TRBJ2-3, the full variable domain reads ETGVTQSPTHLIKTRGQQVTLRCSSQSGHNTVSWYQQALGQGPQFIFQYYREEENGRGNFPPRFSGLQFPNYSSELNVNALELDDSALYLCASSYRAGSTDTQYFGPGTRLTVL.

The CDR3 DNA sequence: TGTGCCAGCAGCCAAGGGGGGGTCTCCACAGATACGCAGTATTTT. Translated, it gives CASSQGGVSTDTQYF. V gene TRBV4-2 combines with J gene TRBJ2-3; TRBD2 might be the D (6 bases). This CDR3 comprises 15 residues. Trimming left V 1 base short and J 2 bases short, with 10 bases between. Germline V lookup: CDR1 LGHNA, CDR2 YNFKEQ.

V is TRBV4-1 and J is TRBJ1-1; tentatively, D is TRBD1 (5 bases). Germline CDR1 and CDR2: MGHRA and YSYEKL. This CDR3 is built from 14 residues. With 3 bases removed from V and 1 base from J, the gap between germline ends came to 9 bases. The CDR3 is CASSQPGQNTEAFF. CDR3 coding DNA: TGCGCCAGCAGCCAGCCTGGACAGAACACTGAAGCTTTCTTT.

V is TRBV5-6 and J is TRBJ1-1; 8 nucleotides line up with TRBD1. The junction had 3 bases not matched to a gene; V was cut back by 1 base and J by 1 base. Germline V gene lookup returns CDR1 SGHDT and CDR2 YYEEEE. The CDR3 totals 15 residues. CDR3 in amino acids: CASSLPGQANTEAFF. Written as DNA, the CDR3 is TGTGCCAGCAGCTTGCCGGGACAGGCGAACACTGAAGCTTTCTTT.